A single sample gave rise to the 2 T cell receptor beta chains below, sequenced in a study of OX40 agonist ivuxolimab in advanced cancers. Data came from immunoSEQ multiplex PCR; TCRdb stores just in-frame clones and leaves some out. The sample shows approximately 25,000 clones, approximately 91% of them seen only once. The specimen was CD4+ or CD8+ T cells sorted from blood, collected in a trial of the OX40 agonist ivuxolimab. The receptor source for this set is an adult with an advanced solid tumor such as melanoma, head and neck, liver or kidney cancer.

The rearrangement uses TRBV4-1 and TRBJ2-7; D is perhaps TRBD1 (6 bases). CDR1 and CDR2 from the germline V gene are MGHRA and YSYEKL. The CDR3 loop spans 16 amino acids. Trimming removed 0 bases at V and 7 bases at J, with 19 bases between. CDR3 nucleotide sequence: TGCGCCAGCAGCCAAGATATAAAGCAGGGGCGTCGGGAGCAGTACTTC. Translated: CASSQDIKQGRREQYF.

V gene TRBV20-1 combines with J gene TRBJ2-5; D unclear. V was trimmed by 1 base and J by 5 bases, leaving 2 bases between them. The germline V gene has CDR1 DFQATT and CDR2 SNEGSKA (reference sequence). This CDR3 contains 10 residues. Here the CDR3 DNA reads TGCAGTGCTAGAGTGGAGACCCAGTACTTC. Its protein is CSARVETQYF.